The 10 T cell receptor beta chains below were found in one sample sequenced in a study of blood T cell repertoires in COVID-19. TCRdb keeps only in-frame clones here, not all; method: immunoSEQ multiplex PCR. The sample has some 510,000 clones, more than 75% seen once. The sample comprised PBMCs or T cells enriched from blood (not recorded which). These receptor sequences come from a woman aged 40 to 50 who had recovered from COVID-19.

This chain links TRBV2 with TRBJ1-1, with D unresolved. This CDR3 contains 13 residues. CDR1 and CDR2 (germline): SNHLY, FYNNEI. V was trimmed by 4 bases and J by 2 bases, leaving 8 bases between them. The DNA for the CDR3 is TGTGCCAGCAGTGGGAGCTTTAACACTGAAGCTTTCTTT. Its translation is CASSGSFNTEAFF. The entire variable domain, with the rest obtained from reference TRBV2 and TRBJ1-1, is as follows: EPEVTQTPSHQVTQMGQEVILRCVPISNHLYFYWYRQILGQKVEFLVSFYNNEISEKSEIFDDQFSVERPDGSNFTLKIRSTKLEDSAMYFCASSGSFNTEAFFGQGTRLTVV.

The chain is built from TRBV19 and TRBJ2-3; tentative D call: TRBD2 (6 bases). Per germline, CDR1 LNHDA and CDR2 SQIVND (reference sequence). The CDR3 loop spans 15 amino acids. Trimming stripped 9 bases from V and 3 bases from J, with 19 bases between. CDR3 DNA: TGTGCCAGCAAGTTATCGGTTGCGGGGACAGATACGCAGTATTTT. Translating gives CASKLSVAGTDTQYF.

The chain has TRBV19 and TRBJ2-2; 11 positions match TRBD2. Unmatched junction bases numbered 4, after V lost 3 bases and J lost 4 bases. CDR1 and CDR2 from the germline V gene are LNHDA and SQIVND (reference sequence). The CDR3 contains 16 residues. The CDR3 protein is CASSIIAGGSTGELFF. The CDR3 region has the DNA TGTGCCAGTAGTATTATAGCGGGAGGGTCCACCGGGGAGCTGTTTTTT.

This clone was found a few times. The chain carries TRBV7-8 and TRBJ1-2, with 12 bases lining up with TRBD1. V was pared by 5 bases and J by 8 bases, with 6 bases of the junction left unmatched. Germline lookup yields CDR1 SGHVS and CDR2 FQNEAQ. The length of the CDR3 is 14 residues. The DNA of the CDR3 is TGTGCCAGCAGCGGCCGGGACAGGGGGCAAGGCTACACCTTC. Its translation: CASSGRDRGQGYTF.

CDR3 sequence (DNA): TGTGCCAGCAGCCCCGACAGGGTACATAACACCGGGGAGCTGTTTTTT. It yields the protein CASSPDRVHNTGELFF. The chain links TRBV7-2 to TRBJ2-2; 7 nucleotides match TRBD1. Germline V gene sequence: CDR1 SGHTA, CDR2 FQGNSA. The V segment lost 5 bases and the J segment 2 bases; nucleotides outside the gene matches: 8. The CDR3 covers 16 residues.

The V and J genes are TRBV19 and TRBJ1-5; the match to TRBD1 covers 7 bases. J lost 5 bases, V lost 8 bases, and 12 bases had no gene match. The CDR3 is made up of 15 amino acids. Germline CDR1 reads LNHDA; CDR2 reads SQIVND (reference sequence). The chain's CDR3 is CASLPGGRGHQPQHF. The DNA for the CDR3 is TGTGCCAGTCTCCCCGGAGGTAGGGGGCATCAGCCCCAGCATTTT.

CDR3: CASTFFAGGSTDTQYF. CDR3 in DNA: TGTGCCAGCACCTTCTTCGCGGGCGGTAGCACAGATACGCAGTATTTT. The chain joins TRBV28 to TRBJ2-3; maybe TRBD2 (5 bases). Trimming shortened V by 7 bases and J by 0 bases, and 17 bases separated the two germline ends. CDR1 MDHEN and CDR2 SYDVKM come from the germline V gene. The CDR3 has 16 residues.

The chain couples TRBV18 to TRBJ1-1, with 7 bases aligning to TRBD1. Germline CDR1 KGHSH, CDR2 LQKENI. The CDR3 runs 13 residues. After removal of 4 bases from V and 4 bases from J, the junction contained 3 bases not matched to a gene. The CDR3 DNA is TGTGCCAGCTCACAGGGGGCTTCCACTGAAGCTTTCTTT. Translated: CASSQGASTEAFF.

This chain uses TRBV9 with TRBJ2-7; D is unclear. Germline CDR1 reads SGDLS; CDR2 reads YYNGEE. Deletions cut 0 bases from V and 5 bases from J, with 9 bases between. The CDR3 spans 13 residues. CDR3 sequence reads: CASSVAPSDEQYF. CDR3 coding DNA: TGTGCCAGCAGCGTAGCTCCCTCGGACGAGCAGTACTTC.

J is TRBJ2-3 and V is TRBV12-3 or TRBV12-4; the D gene is possibly TRBD1 (6 bases). V dropped 6 bases and J dropped 6 bases, with 13 bases sitting between them. There are 13 residues in the CDR3. Here the CDR3 DNA reads TGTGCCAGCAGCTACAGGGTTTCTGATACGCAGTATTTT. It is translated as CASSYRVSDTQYF.